The source of this TCR beta chain is a study of CD8 T cells in ankylosing spondylitis. Germline V gene lookup returns CDR1 SGHRS and CDR2 YFSETQ. With 4 bases removed from V and 1 base from J, the gap between germline ends came to 9 bases. The CDR3 has 15 amino acids. In the case of this clonotype: Its matching antigen is unknown.

Broader study findings: What seemed typical of ankylosing spondylitis blood was a TCR beta motif built from fewer than ten highly homologous variants.

5'-RACE, quantitative and with molecular barcodes, yielded the TCR beta libraries. TCRdb reanalysed the 5' RACE reads using MiXCR and keeps one entry per CDR3 protein. The table records more than 250,000 distinct CDR3 sequences, 9.5% to 13% of them present only once. The rearrangement uses TRBV5-1 and TRBJ2-6, with D possibly matching TRBD1 (6 bases). The sample comprised blood, either unsorted or a sorted T cell fraction (not recorded which). This TCR was recovered from a female donor with ankylosing spondylitis or in good health (not recorded which). Here the CDR3 DNA reads TGCGCCAGCAGCGTGGGGGCGTCTGGGGCCAACGTCCTGACTTTC. It translates to CASSVGASGANVLTF.